What follows describes a single T cell receptor beta chain. TCRdb's table, derived via immunoSEQ multiplex PCR, lists solely in-frame clones and lacks some. The sample holds millions of clones, about 95% seen once. V was pared by 5 bases and J by 6 bases, with 10 bases of the junction left unmatched. Germline CDR1 is MNHEY and CDR2 is SMNVEV (reference sequence). CDR3 length: 14 amino acids. These data belong to a study of shared clonotypes between healthy human individuals. CD8 cells regarded as naive lacked CD45RO, were positively chosen for CCR7, and omitted terminally differentiated effector memory CD45RA+ cells.

The chain joins TRBV27 to TRBJ2-7; 7 bases are a match to TRBD1. This receptor was identified in a man aged 18 to 30 in good health. Material: naive CD8+ T cells sorted from blood. CDR3 sequence: CASSITGALSEQYF. The CDR3 DNA sequence: TGTGCCAGCAGTATTACAGGGGCGCTAAGCGAGCAGTACTTC.